This T cell receptor (beta chain) was identified in a study of Graves' ophthalmopathy and Graves' hyperthyroidism. The study's findings and limits: The model flagged ophthalmopathy progression at 65% to 71% sensitivity and 72% to 85% specificity.

With respect to this clonotype: Its antigen is not known.

Investigators amplified TCR beta CDR3 regions from RNA transcripts. First-round RT-PCR employed HTBI primers, with a second-round multiplex PCR after it. TCRdb reprocessed the multiplex PCR reads via MiXCR and lists one record per CDR3 protein. The sample records around 1.1 million distinct CDR3 sequences, about 38% being singletons. This CDR3 has 15 residues. In germline, CDR1 is KGHSY, CDR2 FQNENV. V was clipped by 0 bases and J by 0 bases, with 9 bases between them. This TCR came from an adult man with Graves' hyperthyroidism. The sequencing input was peripheral blood or thyroid tissue (not recorded which). The V call is TRBV16, the J call TRBJ2-7; D call uncertain. CDR3 sequence: CASSQSYIPSYEQYF. CDR3 in DNA: TGTGCCAGCAGCCAATCGTATATACCCTCCTACGAGCAGTACTTC. Full variable domain (remainder filled in from reference TRBV16 and TRBJ2-7): GEEVAQTPKHLVRGEGQKAKLYCAPIKGHSYVFWYQQVLKNEFKFLISFQNENVFDETGMPKERFSAKCLPNSPCSLEIQATKLEDSAVYFCASSQSYIPSYEQYFGPGTRLTVT.